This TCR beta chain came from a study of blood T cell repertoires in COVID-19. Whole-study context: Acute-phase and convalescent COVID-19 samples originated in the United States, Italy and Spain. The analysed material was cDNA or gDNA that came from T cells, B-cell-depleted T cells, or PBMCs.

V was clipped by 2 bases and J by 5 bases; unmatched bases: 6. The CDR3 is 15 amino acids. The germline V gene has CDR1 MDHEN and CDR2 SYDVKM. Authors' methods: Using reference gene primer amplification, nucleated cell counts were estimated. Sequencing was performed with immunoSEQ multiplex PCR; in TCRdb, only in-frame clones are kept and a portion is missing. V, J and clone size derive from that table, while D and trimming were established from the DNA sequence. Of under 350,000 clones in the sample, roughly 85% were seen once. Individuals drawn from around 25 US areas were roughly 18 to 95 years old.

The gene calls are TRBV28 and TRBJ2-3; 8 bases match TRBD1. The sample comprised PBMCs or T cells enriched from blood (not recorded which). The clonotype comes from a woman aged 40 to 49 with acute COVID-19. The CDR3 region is CASSLRTGNIDTQYF. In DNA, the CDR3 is TGTGCCAGCAGTTTAAGGACAGGGAATATAGATACGCAGTATTTT. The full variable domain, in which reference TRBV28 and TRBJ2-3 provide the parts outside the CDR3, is DVKVTQSSRYLVKRTGEKVFLECVQDMDHENMFWYRQDPGLGLRLIYFSYDVKMKEKGDIPEGYSVSREKKERFSLILESASTNQTSMYLCASSLRTGNIDTQYFGPGTRLTVL.